This record looks at one TCR beta chain sequence and its context. TCRdb keeps only in-frame clones here, not all; method: immunoSEQ multiplex PCR. This table holds around 500,000 clones, over 75% found once. This specimen comes from a study of blood T cell repertoires in COVID-19. Overall study: Sample material is recorded as cDNA or gDNA derived from T cells, B-cell-depleted T cells, or PBMCs.

CDR1 LGHNA and CDR2 YNFKEQ come from the germline V gene. The CDR3 sequence is 14 residues long. The J segment lost 7 bases and the V segment lost 0 bases, leaving 5 bases of the junction unmatched. Participants came from about 23 US areas, aged roughly 18 to 95 years. Each participant's cohort was designated according to participant-reported clinical history. This clonotype was sampled from a middle-aged woman who had recovered from COVID-19. Source material: PBMCs or T cells enriched from blood (not recorded which). The chain couples TRBV4-2 to TRBJ2-7, with 8 bases identical to TRBD2. DNA for the CDR3: TGTGCCAGCAGCCAAGAAATCGCGGGAGGTGAGCAGTACTTC. Its translation: CASSQEIAGGEQYF.